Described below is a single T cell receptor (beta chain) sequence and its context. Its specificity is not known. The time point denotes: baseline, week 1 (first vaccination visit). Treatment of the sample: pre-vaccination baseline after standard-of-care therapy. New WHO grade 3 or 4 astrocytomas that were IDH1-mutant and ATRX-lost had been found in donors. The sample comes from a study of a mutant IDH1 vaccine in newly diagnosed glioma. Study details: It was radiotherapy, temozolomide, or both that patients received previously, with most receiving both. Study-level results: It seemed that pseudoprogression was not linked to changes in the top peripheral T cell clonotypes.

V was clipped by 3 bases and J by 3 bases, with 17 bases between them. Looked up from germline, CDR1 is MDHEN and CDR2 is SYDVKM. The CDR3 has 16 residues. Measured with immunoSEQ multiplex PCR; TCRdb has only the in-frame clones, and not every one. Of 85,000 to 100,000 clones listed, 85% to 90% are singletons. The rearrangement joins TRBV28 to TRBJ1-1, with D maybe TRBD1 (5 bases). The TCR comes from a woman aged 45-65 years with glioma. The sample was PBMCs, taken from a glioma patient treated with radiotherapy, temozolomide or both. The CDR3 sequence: CASSFPPEGLDTEAFF. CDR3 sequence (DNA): TGTGCCAGCAGTTTCCCCCCGGAGGGACTGGACACTGAAGCTTTCTTT.